The 16 T cell receptor beta chains presented below share a single source sample, sequenced in a study of T cells in Graves' hyperthyroidism and ophthalmopathy. Researchers amplified the TCR beta CDR3 regions from RNA transcripts. A first-round RT-PCR of the TCR CDR3 used the HTBI primer set. TCRdb reprocessed the multiplex PCR reads with MiXCR, giving one entry per CDR3 protein. The sample consists of about 400,000 distinct CDR3 sequences, less than 20% of them appearing once. The sample was blood. All receptors come from a woman aged 18-29 years with Graves' hyperthyroidism that later progressed to Graves' ophthalmopathy.

This clonotype has ten or more counts. The chain links TRBV28 to TRBJ1-5, with TRBD1 matching over 7 bases. V gave up 3 bases and J gave up 0 bases; unmatched junction bases: 8. Germline lookup yields CDR1 MDHEN and CDR2 SYDVKM. CDR3 length equals 17 residues. CDR3 loop: CASSFFAGGNSNQPQHF. CDR3 nucleotides: TGTGCCAGCAGTTTTTTCGCAGGGGGTAATAGCAATCAGCCCCAGCATTTT. Drawing the rest from reference TRBV28 and TRBJ1-5, the complete variable domain is DVKVTQSSRYLVKRTGEKVFLECVQDMDHENMFWYRQDPGLGLRLIYFSYDVKMKEKGDIPEGYSVSREKKERFSLILESASTNQTSMYLCASSFFAGGNSNQPQHFGDGTRLSIL.

This clonotype was recorded at least ten times. The rearrangement joins TRBV28 to TRBJ1-4; no clear D gene. Trimming took 5 bases from V and 8 from J, leaving 6 bases between them. Germline V gene sequence: CDR1 MDHEN, CDR2 SYDVKM. The CDR3 loop spans 11 amino acids. The CDR3 sequence: CASSQTEKLFF. DNA for the CDR3: TGTGCCAGCAGTCAGACAGAAAAACTGTTTTTT.

Ten or more counts support this clonotype. V and J are TRBV29-1 and TRBJ2-7, with 12 bases fitting TRBD2. Trimming cost V 6 bases and J 4 bases; bases outside gene matches: 1. Germline loops: CDR1 SQVTM, CDR2 ANQGSEA. CDR3 length: 12 residues. DNA of the CDR3: TGCAGCGTGGGACTAGCGGGTTACGAGCAGTACTTC. The encoded protein is CSVGLAGYEQYF.

About this clonotype: Possible read error: a much larger clone is one base away. The chain employs TRBV18 and TRBJ1-1; TRBD1 agrees at 7 bases. Germline V gene sequence: CDR1 KGHSH, CDR2 LQKENI. The CDR3 loop spans 17 amino acids. CDR3 in amino acids: CASSPGTQGTMNPEAFF. The CDR3, as DNA: TGTGCCAGCTCACCGGGTACACAGGGGACCATGAACCCTGAAGCTTTCTTT.

V is TRBV4-3 and J is TRBJ2-7, with D perhaps TRBD2 (5 bases). CDR1 LGHNA and CDR2 YSLEER come from the germline V gene. This CDR3 contains 13 residues. Trimming removed 4 bases from V and 4 bases from J, with 11 bases in between. The CDR3 reads CASSLGILYEQYF. CDR3 DNA sequence: TGCGCCAGCAGCCTCGGGATACTATACGAGCAGTACTTC.

J is TRBJ2-7 and V is TRBV20-1, with a tentative D call TRBD1 (6 bases). Trimming left V 7 bases short and J 2 bases short, with 18 bases between. This CDR3 has 14 amino acids. Germline V gene sequence: CDR1 DFQATT, CDR2 SNEGSKA (reference sequence). In nucleotides, the CDR3 is TGCAGTGTTATCCGCGGACAGAAAACCTACGAGCAGTACTTC. Translation: CSVIRGQKTYEQYF.

This clonotype has a count of ten or more. The rearrangement links TRBV12-3 or TRBV12-4 to TRBJ2-3; TRBD1 or TRBD2 may be the D gene (5 bases each). Trimming took 4 bases from V and 6 from J, leaving 11 bases between them. The CDR3 has 13 residues. The CDR3 DNA reads as TGTGCCAGCAGTTATTGGGGGACGGATACGCAGTATTTT. It specifies CASSYWGTDTQYF.

The CDR3 sequence: CASRRGRIAGLTDTQYF. The DNA of the CDR3 is TGTGCCAGCAGAAGAGGTAGGATAGCGGGTCTCACAGATACGCAGTATTTT. The chain carries TRBV5-6 and TRBJ2-3; 7 nucleotides align to TRBD2. The CDR3 runs 17 residues. V lost 5 bases, J lost 2 bases, and 14 bases stayed unmatched. Looked up from germline, CDR1 is SGHDT and CDR2 is YYEEEE.

This clonotype showed up many times. The rearrangement links TRBV5-1 to TRBJ2-1; 13 bases map to TRBD2. This CDR3 contains 15 residues. Trimming cost V 0 bases and J 10 bases; bases outside gene matches: 4. The germline V gene has CDR1 SGHRS and CDR2 YFSETQ. The CDR3 protein is CASSLELAGGLEQFF. The CDR3 nucleotides are TGCGCCAGCAGCTTGGAACTAGCGGGAGGGTTAGAGCAGTTCTTC.

This clonotype was observed at least ten times. The V call is TRBV27, the J call TRBJ1-1; no clear D. This CDR3 spans 15 amino acids. The ends were cut back, 0 bases at V and 0 bases at J, with 8 bases in the middle. CDR1 and CDR2 from the germline V gene are MNHEY and SMNVEV (reference sequence). CDR3 bases: TGTGCCAGCAGTTTATCGGGTGGGATGAACACTGAAGCTTTCTTT. It yields the protein CASSLSGGMNTEAFF.

This clonotype was seen at least ten times. The gene calls are TRBV7-2 and TRBJ2-5; TRBD2 aligns across 10 bases. Trimming cost V 1 base and J 5 bases; bases outside gene matches: 13. Per the germline V gene, CDR1 is SGHTA and CDR2 is FQGNSA. The CDR3 covers 18 residues. CDR3 amino acids: CASSLGMELAGVTETQYF. The DNA of the CDR3 is TGTGCCAGCAGCTTAGGAATGGAGCTAGCGGGAGTTACGGAGACCCAGTACTTC. The full variable domain, rest sourced from reference TRBV7-2 and TRBJ2-5, is GAGVSQSPSNKVTEKGKDVELRCDPISGHTALYWYRQSLGQGLEFLIYFQGNSAPDKSGLPSDRFSAERTGGSVSTLTIQRTQQEDSAVYLCASSLGMELAGVTETQYFGPGTRLLVL.

V gene TRBV4-3 combines with J gene TRBJ1-1, with D perhaps matching TRBD1 (5 bases). Deletions cut 3 bases from V and 3 bases from J, with 11 bases between. The CDR3 length is 14 residues. Germline values: CDR1 LGHNA, CDR2 YSLEER. For the CDR3, the DNA is TGCGCCAGCAGCCAGCACCCGGGGGACACTGAAGCTTTCTTT. Protein: CASSQHPGDTEAFF.

The gene calls are TRBV6-5 and TRBJ2-7; possibly TRBD1 for D (5 bases). Per germline, CDR1 MNHEY and CDR2 SVGAGI. With 4 bases removed from V and 2 bases from J, the gap between germline ends came to 18 bases. CDR3 length equals 16 residues. CDR3 sequence (DNA): TGTGCCAGCAGTTTAGGGCCCTTCCCGACAGCCTACGAGCAGTACTTC. Translation gives CASSLGPFPTAYEQYF.

The sample holds a few counts of this clonotype. V usage is TRBV27 and J usage is TRBJ2-7; 9 bases are shared with TRBD2. The V segment lost 6 bases and the J segment 0 bases; nucleotides outside the gene matches: 12. The CDR3 spans 17 residues. The germline gives CDR1 MNHEY, CDR2 SMNVEV (reference sequence). The CDR3: CASRGVSGRGTSYEQYF. The CDR3, as DNA: TGTGCCAGCAGGGGGGTTAGCGGGAGAGGGACCTCCTACGAGCAGTACTTC.

This chain links TRBV4-1 with TRBJ2-5, with D possibly being TRBD1 (6 bases). V dropped 2 bases and J dropped 1 base, with 11 bases sitting between them. Germline CDR1 is MGHRA and CDR2 is YSYEKL. The CDR3 length is 15 residues. The CDR3 sequence is CASSQNQGSQETQYF. The CDR3 DNA reads TGCGCCAGCAGCCAAAACCAGGGGAGCCAAGAGACCCAGTACTTC.

This clonotype was found many times. The chain carries TRBV7-9 and TRBJ2-3; D possibly corresponds to TRBD2 (5 bases). Per germline, CDR1 SEHNR and CDR2 FQNEAQ (reference sequence). There are 17 residues in the CDR3. Trimming shortened V by 5 bases and J by 1 base, and 19 bases separated the two germline ends. The CDR3 nucleotides are TGTGCCAGCAGCCGAGGGAGACTGAGGGTAGGCACAGATACGCAGTATTTT. This encodes CASSRGRLRVGTDTQYF.